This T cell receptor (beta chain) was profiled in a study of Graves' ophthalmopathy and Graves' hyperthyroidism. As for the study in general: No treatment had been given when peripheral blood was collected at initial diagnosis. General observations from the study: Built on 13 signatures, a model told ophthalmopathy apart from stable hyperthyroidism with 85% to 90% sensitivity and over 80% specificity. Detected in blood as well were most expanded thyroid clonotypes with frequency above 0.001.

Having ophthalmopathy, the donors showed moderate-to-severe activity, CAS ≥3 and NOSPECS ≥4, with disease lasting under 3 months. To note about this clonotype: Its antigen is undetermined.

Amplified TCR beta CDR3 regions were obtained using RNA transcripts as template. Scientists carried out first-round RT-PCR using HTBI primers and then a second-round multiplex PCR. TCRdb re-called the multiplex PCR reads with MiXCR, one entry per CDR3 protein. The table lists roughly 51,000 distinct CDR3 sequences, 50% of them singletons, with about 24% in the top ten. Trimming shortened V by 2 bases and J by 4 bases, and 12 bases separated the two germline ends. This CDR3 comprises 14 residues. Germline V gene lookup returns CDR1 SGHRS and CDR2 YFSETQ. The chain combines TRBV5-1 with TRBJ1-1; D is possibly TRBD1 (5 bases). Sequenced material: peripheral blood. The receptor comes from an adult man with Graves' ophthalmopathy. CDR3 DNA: TGCGCCAGCAGCTTCTTCGGGGCGGGCACTGAAGCTTTCTTT. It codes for CASSFFGAGTEAFF.